These 14 T cell receptor beta chains share one sample of origin, sequenced in a study of technical replicates of blood from several donors. Sequencing used immunoSEQ multiplex PCR; TCRdb keeps in-frame clones, though not all of them. The table shows roughly 85,000 clones, with 94% occurring only once. The sample was T cells isolated from PBMCs. Receptors were obtained from a human donor in good health.

V usage is TRBV7-9 and J usage is TRBJ1-1; no definite D call. The CDR3 is 13 residues long. With 0 bases removed from V and 4 bases from J, the gap between germline ends came to 6 bases. Germline CDR1 reads SEHNR; CDR2 reads FQNEAQ (reference sequence). CDR3 sequence reads: CASSLAASTEAFF. The CDR3, as DNA: TGTGCCAGCAGCTTAGCGGCTTCCACTGAAGCTTTCTTT.

The chain is built from TRBV2 and TRBJ2-3; TRBD2 aligns across 10 bases. Germline-derived CDR1 and CDR2 are SNHLY and FYNNEI. V gave up 2 bases and J gave up 2 bases; unmatched junction bases: 7. The CDR3 totals 17 residues. As DNA, the CDR3 is TGTGCCAGCAGTGAACTGTCTAGCGGGGGTGCCACAGATACGCAGTATTTT. Its protein product is CASSELSSGGATDTQYF.

This chain joins TRBV2 and TRBJ1-2; D ambiguous. Looked up from germline, CDR1 is SNHLY and CDR2 is FYNNEI. Trimming cost V 4 bases and J 4 bases, with 4 bases left between them. This CDR3 is 11 amino acids long. The CDR3, as DNA: TGTGCCAGCAGTGGTCTCTATGGCTACACCTTC. Its translation: CASSGLYGYTF.

This clone was seen a few times. The DNA for the CDR3 is TGCGCCAGCAGCCAAGAAGGGACAATGAACACTGAAGCTTTCTTT. Translated: CASSQEGTMNTEAFF. The J gene is TRBJ1-1, the V gene TRBV4-1; possible D gene TRBD1, 6 bases. CDR1 and CDR2 (germline): MGHRA, YSYEKL. The CDR3 totals 15 residues. V lost 0 bases and J lost 0, with 8 bases in between.

The genes are TRBV27 and TRBJ1-2; weak D call: TRBD1 (6 bases). V lost 6 bases to trimming and J lost 10 bases, with 21 bases between them. This CDR3 region has 14 residues. From germline, CDR1 is MNHEY and CDR2 SMNVEV (reference sequence). The CDR3, as DNA: TGTGCCAGCAGAGAAAATGGGGGCCTTGGCTACTACACCTTC. Protein sequence: CASRENGGLGYYTF.

This clone was picked up a small number of times. The chain employs TRBV11-3 and TRBJ1-1; 7 nucleotides agree with TRBD1. Trimming at V came to 5 bases and at J to 5 bases, leaving 5 bases not matched to a gene. Looked up from germline, CDR1 is SGHNT and CDR2 is YENEEA. CDR3 length: 13 amino acids. CDR3: CASSRQGRTEAFF. The CDR3 nucleotides read TGTGCCAGCAGCCGACAGGGAAGAACTGAAGCTTTCTTT.

The chain has TRBV27 and TRBJ2-1; 8 bases agree with TRBD2. J gave up 7 bases and V 4 bases, and 3 bases lay outside the gene matches. The CDR3 contains 13 residues. Per germline, CDR1 MNHEY and CDR2 SMNVEV (reference sequence). CDR3 region: CASSWAGGNEQFF. The CDR3 DNA sequence: TGTGCCAGCAGTTGGGCGGGGGGTAATGAGCAGTTCTTC.

The rearrangement uses TRBV2 and TRBJ2-7; the D gene is possibly TRBD1 (6 bases). In germline, CDR1 is SNHLY, CDR2 FYNNEI. Trimming pared 4 bases from V and 3 bases from J, leaving 19 bases between. The CDR3 totals 16 residues. For the CDR3, the DNA is TGTGCCAGCAGTGTTCCCAGGACAGTTTCCCACTACGAGCAGTACTTC. This codes for CASSVPRTVSHYEQYF.

J is TRBJ2-1 and V is TRBV14; a weak D match, TRBD2 (5 bases). Germline V gives CDR1 SGHDN, CDR2 FVKESK. The V and J ends lost 4 bases and 4 bases respectively, with 14 bases between them. The CDR3 runs to 15 residues. CDR3 nucleotides: TGTGCCAGCAGCCGACCCGGGAAAGTTTACAATGAGCAGTTCTTC. Amino acids: CASSRPGKVYNEQFF.

The chain links TRBV11-2 to TRBJ1-2; TRBD1 is a possible D gene (5 bases). CDR1 is SGHAT, CDR2 FQNNGV, per germline. The CDR3 has 13 residues. With 2 bases removed from V and 7 bases from J, the gap between germline ends came to 11 bases. CDR3 in DNA: TGTGCCAGCAGCTTACCTAGCGGGGGTGGCTACACCTTC. Residues: CASSLPSGGGYTF.

This chain uses TRBV7-8 with TRBJ2-1; 11 bases agree with TRBD2. This CDR3 comprises 16 residues. Germline lookup yields CDR1 SGHVS and CDR2 FQNEAQ. The ends lost 2 bases at V and 10 bases at J; junction bases unmatched: 10. The CDR3 loop reads CASSLHPSGGLGEQFF. As DNA, the CDR3 is TGTGCCAGCAGCTTACACCCTAGCGGGGGGTTGGGGGAGCAGTTCTTC.

The chain is built from TRBV28 and TRBJ2-7, with D possibly being TRBD1 (6 bases). From germline, CDR1 is MDHEN and CDR2 SYDVKM. Trimming shortened V by 6 bases and J by 3 bases, and 15 bases separated the two germline ends. The CDR3 is made up of 14 amino acids. Here the CDR3 DNA reads TGTGCCAGCAGCTCGACGCAGGGGCTCTACGAGCAGTACTTC. Amino acids: CASSSTQGLYEQYF.

The chain recombines TRBV5-1 with TRBJ2-7; TRBD2 matches 12 bases. The V gene end was trimmed by 0 bases and the J gene end by 5 bases; junction bases not matched to a gene: 15. The V gene's germline CDR1 is SGHRS and CDR2 YFSETQ. The CDR3 is made up of 19 amino acids. Written as DNA, the CDR3 is TGCGCCAGCAGCTTGGCGTTTATCGGACTAGCGGGACCCAGGGACGAGCAGTACTTC. Its protein is CASSLAFIGLAGPRDEQYF.

The V call is TRBV28, the J call TRBJ1-2; D unclear. This CDR3 has 14 residues. Germline V gene data show CDR1 as MDHEN and CDR2 as SYDVKM. Trimming pared 3 bases from V and 3 bases from J, leaving 11 bases between. In DNA form, the CDR3 reads TGTGCCAGCAGTTTTATTACGGGTTACTATGGCTACACCTTC. Its protein is CASSFITGYYGYTF.